Listed below are T cell receptor beta chains from one sample, sequenced in a study of shared clonotypes between healthy human individuals. The method was immunoSEQ multiplex PCR; TCRdb's version includes in-frame clones alone and lacks a portion of them. Of a few million clones in the sample, over 85% were seen once. Sequenced: naive CD8+ T cells from PBMCs. The source is a man between 18 and 29 years old in good health. Some clones in this sample may be carry-over from other donors' samples. Each CDR3 is given with its conserved first and last residue. Clone size is stated in some rows and not others, as once, few, many or a class when expanded.

cdr3_aa,clone_size,j_call,v_call
CASSVATAGGSYQYF,NA,TRBJ2-5,TRBV9
CASSLSVGGPGELFF,NA,TRBJ2-2,TRBV7-6
CASSLVGRDSFNTEAFF,NA,TRBJ1-1,TRBV7-9
CASSQLPRDRFSGNTIYF,NA,TRBJ1-3,TRBV16
CASGLQGSGNTIYF,NA,TRBJ1-3,TRBV7-9
CASSEWVFSTGANVLTF,once,TRBJ2-6,TRBV6-1
CASSLEGRDGYTF,NA,TRBJ1-2,TRBV5-1
CASTQGWGDSPLHF,NA,TRBJ1-6,TRBV6-1
CASSLVRTGFYEQYF,NA,TRBJ2-7,TRBV11-2
CASSFTWRDLATYEQYF,NA,TRBJ2-7,TRBV7-2
CASSSRGQGVQPQHF,NA,TRBJ1-5,TRBV6-1
CASSFLLPGELFF,NA,TRBJ2-2,TRBV5-1
CASSESGGRVPGANVLTF,NA,TRBJ2-6,TRBV10-1
CASSELHPQGVHGYTF,NA,TRBJ1-2,TRBV25-1
CASSSDRGVKETQYF,NA,TRBJ2-5,TRBV7-8
CASSESGGGPPGETQYF,NA,TRBJ2-5,TRBV6-1
CASSVAGIQPQHF,few,TRBJ1-5,TRBV9
CASSPRQGDGYTF,few,TRBJ1-2,TRBV6-5
CASSLGFVAYQDYGYTF,once,TRBJ1-2,TRBV11-3